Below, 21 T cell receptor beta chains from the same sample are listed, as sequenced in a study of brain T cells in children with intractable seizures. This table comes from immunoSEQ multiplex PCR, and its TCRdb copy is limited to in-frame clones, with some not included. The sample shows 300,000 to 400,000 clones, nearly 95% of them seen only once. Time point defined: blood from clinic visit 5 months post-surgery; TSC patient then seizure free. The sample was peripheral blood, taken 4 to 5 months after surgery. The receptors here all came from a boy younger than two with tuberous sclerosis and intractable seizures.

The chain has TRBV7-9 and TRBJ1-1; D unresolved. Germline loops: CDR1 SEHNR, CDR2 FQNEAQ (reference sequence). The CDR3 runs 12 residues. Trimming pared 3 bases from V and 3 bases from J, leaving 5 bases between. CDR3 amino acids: CASSFQDTEAFF. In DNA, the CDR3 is TGTGCCAGCAGCTTTCAGGACACTGAAGCTTTCTTT.

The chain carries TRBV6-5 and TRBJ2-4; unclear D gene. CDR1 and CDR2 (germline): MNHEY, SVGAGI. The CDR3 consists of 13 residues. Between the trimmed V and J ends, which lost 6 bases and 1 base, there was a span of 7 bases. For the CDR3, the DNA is TGTGCCAGCAGCCATCCGGCCAAAAACATTCAGTACTTC. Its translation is CASSHPAKNIQYF.

Here the CDR3 reads CASSEGRRNEKLFF. The CDR3 DNA reads as TGTGCCAGCAGTGAGGGCAGACGAAATGAAAAACTGTTTTTT. This chain uses TRBV6-7 with TRBJ1-4; the D is unclear. TRBV6-7 is treated as an ORF (open reading frame) with a function not yet certain. The CDR3 length is 14 residues. V lost 5 bases, J lost 5 bases, and 12 bases lay in between.

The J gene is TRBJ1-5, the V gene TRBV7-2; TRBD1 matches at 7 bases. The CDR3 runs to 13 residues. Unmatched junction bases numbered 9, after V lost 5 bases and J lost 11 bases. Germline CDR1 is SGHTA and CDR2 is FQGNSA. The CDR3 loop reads CASSVEQGRSQHF. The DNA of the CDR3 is TGTGCCAGCAGCGTCGAACAGGGGAGGTCCCAGCATTTT.

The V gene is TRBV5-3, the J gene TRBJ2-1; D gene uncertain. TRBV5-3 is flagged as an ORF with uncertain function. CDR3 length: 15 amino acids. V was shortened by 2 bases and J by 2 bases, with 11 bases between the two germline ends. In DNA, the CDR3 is TGTGCCAGAAGCTTAAAGGGTACGACCTACAATGAGCAGTTCTTC. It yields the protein CARSLKGTTYNEQFF.

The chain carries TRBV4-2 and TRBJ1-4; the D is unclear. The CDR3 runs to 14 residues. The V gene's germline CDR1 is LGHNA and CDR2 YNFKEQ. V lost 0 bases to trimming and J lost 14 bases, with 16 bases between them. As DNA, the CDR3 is TGTGCCAGCAGCCAAGAAGTCGAGCTTCTCCGGCTGTTTTTT. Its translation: CASSQEVELLRLFF.

In DNA, the CDR3 is TGCGCCAGCGAGCGGACTAGCGGGGGGAATGAGCAGTTCTTC. This sequence encodes CASERTSGGNEQFF. The chain combines TRBV5-1 with TRBJ2-1; TRBD2 matches 14 bases. There are 14 residues in the CDR3. Germline V lookup: CDR1 SGHRS, CDR2 YFSETQ. Trimming at V came to 7 bases and at J to 7 bases, leaving 4 bases not matched to a gene.

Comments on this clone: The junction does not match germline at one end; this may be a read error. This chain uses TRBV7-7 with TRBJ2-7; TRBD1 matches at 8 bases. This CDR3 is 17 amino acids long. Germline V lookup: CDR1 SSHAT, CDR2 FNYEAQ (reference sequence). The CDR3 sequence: CASSPYPAGTGLWEQYF. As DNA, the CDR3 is TGTGCTAGCAGCCCCTACCCTGCGGGGACAGGATTGTGGGAGCAGTACTTC. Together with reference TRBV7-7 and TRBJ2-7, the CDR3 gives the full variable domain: GAGVSQSPRYKVTKRGQDVTLRCDPISSHATLYWYQQALGQGPEFLTYFNYEAQPDKSGLPSDRFSAERPEGSISTLTIQRTEQRDSAMYRCASSPYPAGTGLWEQYFGPGTRLTVT.

CDR3 DNA: TGTGCCAGTAGCCCAGGACAGGGCTATGGCTACACCTTC. Encoded protein: CASSPGQGYGYTF. This rearrangement joins TRBV19 to TRBJ1-2, with TRBD1 matching over 8 bases. The CDR3 covers 13 residues. V gave up 6 bases and J gave up 4 bases; unmatched junction bases: 4. Germline V gene data show CDR1 as LNHDA and CDR2 as SQIVND (reference sequence).

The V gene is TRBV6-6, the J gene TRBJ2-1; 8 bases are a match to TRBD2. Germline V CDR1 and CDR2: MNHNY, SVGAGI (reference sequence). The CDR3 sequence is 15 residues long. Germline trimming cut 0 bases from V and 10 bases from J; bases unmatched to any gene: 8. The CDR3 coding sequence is TGTGCCAGCAGTTACTCAGGTCCGGGAGGGGTGGAGCAGTTCTTC. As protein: CASSYSGPGGVEQFF.

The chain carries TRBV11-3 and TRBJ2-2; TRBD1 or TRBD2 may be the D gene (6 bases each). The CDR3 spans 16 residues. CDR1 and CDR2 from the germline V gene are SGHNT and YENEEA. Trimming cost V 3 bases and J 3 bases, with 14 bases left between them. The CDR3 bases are TGTGCCAGCAGCTTCAATTGGGGGGCGGACACCGGGGAGCTGTTTTTT. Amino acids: CASSFNWGADTGELFF.

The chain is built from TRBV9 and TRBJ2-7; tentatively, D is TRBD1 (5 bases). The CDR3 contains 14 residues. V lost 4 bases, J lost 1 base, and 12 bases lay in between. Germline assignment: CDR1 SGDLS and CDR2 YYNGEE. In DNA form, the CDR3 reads TGTGCCAGCAGCCGAGACGGACAATCCTACGAGCAGTACTTC. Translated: CASSRDGQSYEQYF.

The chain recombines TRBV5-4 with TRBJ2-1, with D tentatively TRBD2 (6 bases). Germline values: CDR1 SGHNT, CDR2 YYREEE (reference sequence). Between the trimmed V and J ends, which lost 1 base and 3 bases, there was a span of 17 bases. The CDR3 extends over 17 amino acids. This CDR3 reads CASSLRGLSFVYNEQFF. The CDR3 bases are TGTGCCAGCAGCTTGCGGGGACTCTCTTTCGTCTACAATGAGCAGTTCTTC.

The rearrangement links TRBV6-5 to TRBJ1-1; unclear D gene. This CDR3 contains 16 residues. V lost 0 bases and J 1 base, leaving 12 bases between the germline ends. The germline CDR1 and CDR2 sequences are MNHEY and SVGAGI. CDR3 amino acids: CASSYSSRAKNTEAFF. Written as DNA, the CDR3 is TGTGCCAGCAGTTACTCGAGTAGGGCCAAGAACACTGAAGCTTTCTTT.

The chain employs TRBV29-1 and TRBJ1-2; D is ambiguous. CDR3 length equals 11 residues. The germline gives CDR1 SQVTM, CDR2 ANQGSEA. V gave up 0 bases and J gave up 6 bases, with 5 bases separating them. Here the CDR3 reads CSVEDPNGYTF. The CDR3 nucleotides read TGCAGCGTTGAAGATCCGAATGGCTACACCTTC.

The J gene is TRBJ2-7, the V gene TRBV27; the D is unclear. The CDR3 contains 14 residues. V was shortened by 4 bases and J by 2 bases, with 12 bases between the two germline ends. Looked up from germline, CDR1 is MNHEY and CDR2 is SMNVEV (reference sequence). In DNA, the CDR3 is TGTGCCAGCAGTTCTGGCGGACGACCCTACGAGCAGTACTTC. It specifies CASSSGGRPYEQYF.

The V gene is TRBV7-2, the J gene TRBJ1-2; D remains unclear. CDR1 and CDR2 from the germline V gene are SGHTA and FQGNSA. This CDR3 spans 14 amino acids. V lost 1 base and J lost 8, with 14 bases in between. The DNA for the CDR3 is TGTGCCAGCAGCTTAGGGGGTTATTCTAGGGGCTACACCTTC. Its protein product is CASSLGGYSRGYTF.

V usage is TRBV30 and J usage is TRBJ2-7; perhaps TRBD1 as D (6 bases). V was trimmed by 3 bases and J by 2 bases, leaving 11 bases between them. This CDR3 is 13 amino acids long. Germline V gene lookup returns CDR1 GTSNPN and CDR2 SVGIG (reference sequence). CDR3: CAWREGEPYEQYF. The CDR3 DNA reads TGTGCCTGGAGAGAGGGGGAGCCCTACGAGCAGTACTTC.

The CDR3 bases are TGCAGCGTTGTTACAGAAAACTATGGCTACACCTTC. Encoded protein: CSVVTENYGYTF. The rearrangement joins TRBV29-1 to TRBJ1-2; the D is unclear. V shed 4 bases and J shed 2 bases, with 8 bases lying between them. The CDR3 sequence is 12 residues long. Germline V gene sequence: CDR1 SQVTM, CDR2 ANQGSEA.

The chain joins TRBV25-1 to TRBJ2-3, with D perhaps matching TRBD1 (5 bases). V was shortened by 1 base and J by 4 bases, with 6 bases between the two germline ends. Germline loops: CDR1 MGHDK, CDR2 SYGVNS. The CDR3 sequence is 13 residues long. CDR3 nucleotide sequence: TGTGCCAGCAGTGAATTCAGGGCAGATACGCAGTATTTT. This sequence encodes CASSEFRADTQYF.

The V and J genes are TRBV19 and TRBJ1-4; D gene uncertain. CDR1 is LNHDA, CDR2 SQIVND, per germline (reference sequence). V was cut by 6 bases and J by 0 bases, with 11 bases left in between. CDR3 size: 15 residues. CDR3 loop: CASSPLRATNEKLFF. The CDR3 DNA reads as TGTGCCAGTAGCCCCCTCCGGGCAACTAATGAAAAACTGTTTTTT.